Listed here are 9 T cell receptor beta chains from one sample, sequenced in a study of cytotoxic CD8 clonotypes in ibrutinib-treated CLL. The method was immunoSEQ multiplex PCR; TCRdb's version includes in-frame clones alone and lacks a portion of them. The sample yields 160,000 or so clones, about 88% seen once. The specimen was PBMCs, collected at disease progression, from a patient treated with ibrutinib. Every receptor here comes from a human donor with chronic lymphocytic leukemia.

The V gene is TRBV5-4, the J gene TRBJ1-1, with a tentative D call TRBD1 (6 bases). The CDR3 length is 14 residues. The germline CDR1 and CDR2 sequences are SGHNT and YYREEE (reference sequence). The ends were cut back, 4 bases at V and 5 bases at J, with 15 bases in the middle. In DNA form, the CDR3 reads TGTGCCAGCAGCCCCTTGGCAGGGGAGACTGAAGCTTTCTTT. Amino acid sequence: CASSPLAGETEAFF. Complete variable domain (other parts from reference TRBV5-4 and TRBJ1-1): ETGVTQSPTHLIKTRGQQVTLRCSSQSGHNTVSWYQQALGQGPQFIFQYYREEENGRGNFPPRFSGLQFPNYSSELNVNALELDDSALYLCASSPLAGETEAFFGQGTRLTVV.

The CDR3 protein is CASSTGTDPPYEQYF. CDR3 coding DNA: TGTGCCAGTAGTACTGGGACAGACCCTCCCTACGAGCAGTACTTC. V and J are TRBV19 and TRBJ2-7, with 7 bases that match TRBD1. Per germline, CDR1 LNHDA and CDR2 SQIVND (reference sequence). Trimming removed 4 bases from V and 2 bases from J; junction bases left unmatched: 8. This CDR3 has 15 residues.

J is TRBJ2-5 and V is TRBV25-1; D call uncertain. Trimming removed 4 bases from V and 1 base from J, with 7 bases in between. The CDR3 length is 13 residues. The germline V gene encodes CDR1 MGHDK and CDR2 SYGVNS. The CDR3 DNA sequence: TGTGCCAGCAGTGCTGCAGCCCAAGAGACCCAGTACTTC. This encodes CASSAAAQETQYF.

V usage is TRBV11-2 and J usage is TRBJ2-5; 8 bases align to TRBD1. With V trimmed by 1 base and J by 0 bases, 1 base remained unmatched. The CDR3 runs 15 residues. Germline CDR1 SGHAT, CDR2 FQNNGV. Here the CDR3 DNA reads TGTGCCAGCAGCTTAGGGACAGGGTACCAAGAGACCCAGTACTTC. This translates into CASSLGTGYQETQYF. The complete variable domain, with remaining parts taken from reference TRBV11-2 and TRBJ2-5, reads EAGVAQSPRYKIIEKRQSVAFWCNPISGHATLYWYQQILGQGPKLLIQFQNNGVVDDSQLPKDRFSAERLKGVDSTLKIQPAKLEDSAVYLCASSLGTGYQETQYFGPGTRLLVL.

This clone was observed once. V gene TRBV19 combines with J gene TRBJ1-5; D remains ambiguous. The CDR3 runs 14 residues. V lost 3 bases, J lost 5 bases, and 11 bases lay in between. Germline CDR1 LNHDA, CDR2 SQIVND (reference sequence). The CDR3 DNA sequence: TGTGCCAGTAGTATTAACCCGGGATATCAGCCCCAGCATTTT. This codes for CASSINPGYQPQHF. The variable domain in full, completed from reference TRBV19 and TRBJ1-5, reads DGGITQSPKYLFRKEGQNVTLSCEQNLNHDAMYWYRQDPGQGLRLIYYSQIVNDFQKGDIAEGYSVSREKKESFPLTVTSAQKNPTAFYLCASSINPGYQPQHFGDGTRLSIL.

The V call is TRBV9, the J call TRBJ1-2; unclear D gene. The CDR3 contains 14 residues. With 0 bases removed from V and 4 bases from J, the gap between germline ends came to 10 bases. The germline gives CDR1 SGDLS, CDR2 YYNGEE. CDR3 DNA: TGTGCCAGCAGCGTAGATCAACACAGCTATGGCTACACCTTC. It encodes CASSVDQHSYGYTF.

This chain connects TRBV5-4 to TRBJ2-1; 12 bases map to TRBD2. Germline loops: CDR1 SGHNT, CDR2 YYREEE (reference sequence). With V trimmed by 0 bases and J by 7 bases, 5 bases remained unmatched. This CDR3 is built from 16 residues. The DNA of the CDR3 is TGTGCCAGCAGCTTGGTGAGACTAGCGGGAGCGAATGAGCAGTTCTTC. Protein sequence: CASSLVRLAGANEQFF.

J is TRBJ1-4 and V is TRBV28; D is ambiguous. Germline assignment: CDR1 MDHEN and CDR2 SYDVKM. The V gene lost 6 bases and the J gene lost 5 bases, with 16 bases spanning the gap. There are 15 residues in the CDR3. The CDR3 DNA reads TGTGCCAGCAGCTCTCCCTCGCGGGAGAATGAAAAACTGTTTTTT. Amino acids: CASSSPSRENEKLFF.

The chain carries TRBV4-1 and TRBJ2-7; 11 positions agree with TRBD2. This CDR3 comprises 17 residues. Trimming at V came to 2 bases and at J to 0 bases, leaving 6 bases not matched to a gene. Germline CDR1 reads MGHRA; CDR2 reads YSYEKL. The CDR3 region has the DNA TGCGCCAGCAGCCAAACTAGCGGGAGCGCCCGCTCCTACGAGCAGTACTTC. Translation gives CASSQTSGSARSYEQYF.